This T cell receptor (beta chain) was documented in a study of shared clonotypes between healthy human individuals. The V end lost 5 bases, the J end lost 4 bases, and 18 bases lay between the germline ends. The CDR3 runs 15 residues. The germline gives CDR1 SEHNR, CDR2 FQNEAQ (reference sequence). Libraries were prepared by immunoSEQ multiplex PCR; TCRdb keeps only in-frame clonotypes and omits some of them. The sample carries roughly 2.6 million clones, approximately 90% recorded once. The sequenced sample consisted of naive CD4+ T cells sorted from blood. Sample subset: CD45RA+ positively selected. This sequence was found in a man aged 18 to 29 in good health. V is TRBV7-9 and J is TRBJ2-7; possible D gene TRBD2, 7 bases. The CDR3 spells CASSPHRGAEYEQYF. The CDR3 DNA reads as TGTGCCAGCAGCCCACACCGGGGGGCGGAATACGAGCAGTACTTC.